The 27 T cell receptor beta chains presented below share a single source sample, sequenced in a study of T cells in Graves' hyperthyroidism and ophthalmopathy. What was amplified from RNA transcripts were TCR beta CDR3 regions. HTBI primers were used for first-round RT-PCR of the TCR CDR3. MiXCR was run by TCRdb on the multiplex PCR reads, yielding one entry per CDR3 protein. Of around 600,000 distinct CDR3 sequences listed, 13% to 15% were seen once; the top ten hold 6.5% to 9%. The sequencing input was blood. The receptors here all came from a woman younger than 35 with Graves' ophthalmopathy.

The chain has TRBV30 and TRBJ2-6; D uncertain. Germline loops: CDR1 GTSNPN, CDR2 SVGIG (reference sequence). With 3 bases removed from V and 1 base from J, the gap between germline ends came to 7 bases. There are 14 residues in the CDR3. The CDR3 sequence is CAWSQDSGANVLTF. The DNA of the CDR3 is TGTGCCTGGAGCCAGGATTCTGGGGCCAACGTCCTGACTTTC.

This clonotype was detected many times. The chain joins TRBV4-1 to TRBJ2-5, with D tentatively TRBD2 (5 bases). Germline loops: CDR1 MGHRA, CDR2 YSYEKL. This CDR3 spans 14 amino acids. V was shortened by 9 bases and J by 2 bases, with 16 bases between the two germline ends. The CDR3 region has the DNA TGCGCCAGTCCCCCTGGGAGTTTGCAAGAGACCCAGTACTTC. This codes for CASPPGSLQETQYF.

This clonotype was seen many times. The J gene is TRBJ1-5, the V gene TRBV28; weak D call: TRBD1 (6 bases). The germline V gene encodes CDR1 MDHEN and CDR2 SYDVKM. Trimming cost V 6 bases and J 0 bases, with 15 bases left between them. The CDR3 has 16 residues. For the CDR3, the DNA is TGTGCCAGCAGGAGGGGGGGCTTGGATAGCAATCAGCCCCAGCATTTT. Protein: CASRRGGLDSNQPQHF. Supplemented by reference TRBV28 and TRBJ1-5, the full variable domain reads DVKVTQSSRYLVKRTGEKVFLECVQDMDHENMFWYRQDPGLGLRLIYFSYDVKMKEKGDIPEGYSVSREKKERFSLILESASTNQTSMYLCASRRGGLDSNQPQHFGDGTRLSIL.

CDR3 in amino acids: CASSSRWVRYSNQPQHF. The CDR3 nucleotides read TGTGCCAGCAGTTCCCGGTGGGTCCGTTATAGCAATCAGCCCCAGCATTTT. V is TRBV6-1 and J is TRBJ1-5; D ambiguous. This CDR3 is built from 17 residues. V lost 5 bases to trimming and J lost 0 bases, with 17 bases between them. The germline gives CDR1 MNHNS, CDR2 SASEGT.

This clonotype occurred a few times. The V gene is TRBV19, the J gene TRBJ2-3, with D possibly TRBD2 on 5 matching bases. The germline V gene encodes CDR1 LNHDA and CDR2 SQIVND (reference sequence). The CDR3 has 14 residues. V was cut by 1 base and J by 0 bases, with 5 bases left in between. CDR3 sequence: CASSIGTSTDTQYF. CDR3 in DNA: TGTGCCAGTAGTATAGGGACTAGCACAGATACGCAGTATTTT.

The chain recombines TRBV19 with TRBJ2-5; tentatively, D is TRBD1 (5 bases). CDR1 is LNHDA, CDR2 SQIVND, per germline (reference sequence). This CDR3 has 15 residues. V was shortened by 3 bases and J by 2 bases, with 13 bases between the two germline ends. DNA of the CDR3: TGTGCCAGTAGTATCAGAAGGGGCCAACAAGAGACCCAGTACTTC. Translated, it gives CASSIRRGQQETQYF.

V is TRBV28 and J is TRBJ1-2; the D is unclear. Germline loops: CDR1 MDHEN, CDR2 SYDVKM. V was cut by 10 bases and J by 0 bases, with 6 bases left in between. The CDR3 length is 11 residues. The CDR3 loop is CATEANYGYTF. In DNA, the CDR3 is TGTGCCACCGAAGCTAACTATGGCTACACCTTC.

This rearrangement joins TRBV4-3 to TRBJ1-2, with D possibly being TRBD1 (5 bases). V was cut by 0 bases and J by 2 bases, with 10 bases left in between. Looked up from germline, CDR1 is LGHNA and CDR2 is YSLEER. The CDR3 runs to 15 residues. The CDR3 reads CASSQEAQGNYGYTF. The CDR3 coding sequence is TGCGCCAGCAGCCAAGAGGCCCAGGGAAACTATGGCTACACCTTC.

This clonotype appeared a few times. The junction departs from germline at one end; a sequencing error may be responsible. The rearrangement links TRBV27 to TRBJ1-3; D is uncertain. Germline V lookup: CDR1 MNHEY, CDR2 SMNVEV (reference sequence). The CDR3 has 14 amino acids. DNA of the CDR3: TGTGCCAGTCGCCCCGGAGGGTTGGGAAACACCACATATTTT. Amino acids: CASRPGGLGNTTYF.

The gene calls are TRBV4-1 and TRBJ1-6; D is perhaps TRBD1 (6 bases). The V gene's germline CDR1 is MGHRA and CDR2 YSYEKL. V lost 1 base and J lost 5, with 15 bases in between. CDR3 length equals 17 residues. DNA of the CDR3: TGCGCCAGCAGCCAAGGATTGCGCAGGGGCCATAATTCACCCCTCCACTTT. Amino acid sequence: CASSQGLRRGHNSPLHF.

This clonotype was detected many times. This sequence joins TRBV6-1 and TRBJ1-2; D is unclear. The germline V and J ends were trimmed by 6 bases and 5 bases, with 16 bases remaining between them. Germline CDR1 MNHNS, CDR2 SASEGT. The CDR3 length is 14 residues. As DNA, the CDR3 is TGTGCCAGCAGCCCTAGTCTTCTGGGGTATGGCTACACCTTC. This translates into CASSPSLLGYGYTF.

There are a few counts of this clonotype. CDR3 loop: CASSPSGVAASYEQYF. The CDR3 region has the DNA TGTGCCAGCAGCCCATCGGGGGTAGCGGCCTCCTACGAGCAGTACTTC. V usage is TRBV11-3 and J usage is TRBJ2-7; D is possibly TRBD2 (6 bases). The V gene's germline CDR1 is SGHNT and CDR2 YENEEA. V was clipped by 5 bases and J by 0 bases, with 17 bases between them. The CDR3 has 16 residues.

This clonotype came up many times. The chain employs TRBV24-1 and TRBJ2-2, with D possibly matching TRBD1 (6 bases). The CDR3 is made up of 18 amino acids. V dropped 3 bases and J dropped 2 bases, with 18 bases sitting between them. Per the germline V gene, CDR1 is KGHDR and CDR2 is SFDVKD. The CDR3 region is CATSDTYTSGANTGELFF. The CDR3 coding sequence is TGTGCCACCAGTGATACATATACCTCAGGGGCTAACACCGGGGAGCTGTTTTTT.

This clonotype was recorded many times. The CDR3 bases are TGTGCCAGCAGTTACTCCCGGACAGGGATGAATCAGCCCCAGCATTTT. Its protein product is CASSYSRTGMNQPQHF. This chain joins TRBV6-2 or TRBV6-3 and TRBJ1-5, with 8 bases that match TRBD1. The CDR3 has 16 residues. CDR1 is MNHEY, CDR2 SVGEGT, per germline. The V and J ends lost 0 bases and 4 bases, in that order; junction bases with no gene match: 5.

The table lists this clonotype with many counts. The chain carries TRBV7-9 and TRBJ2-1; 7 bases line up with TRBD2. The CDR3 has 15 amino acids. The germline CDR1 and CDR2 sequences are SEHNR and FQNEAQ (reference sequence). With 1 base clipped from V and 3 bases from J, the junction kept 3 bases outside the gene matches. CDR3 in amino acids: CASSLVPSGYNEQFF. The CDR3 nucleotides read TGTGCCAGCAGCTTAGTTCCTAGCGGCTACAATGAGCAGTTCTTC.

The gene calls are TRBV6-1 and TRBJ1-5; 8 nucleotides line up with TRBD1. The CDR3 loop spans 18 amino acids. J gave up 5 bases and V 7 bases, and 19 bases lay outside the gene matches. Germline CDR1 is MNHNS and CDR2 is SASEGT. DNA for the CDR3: TGTGCCAGCAACCGGACAGGGCATAGCTTTTCCCCATATCAGCCCCAGCATTTT. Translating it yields CASNRTGHSFSPYQPQHF.

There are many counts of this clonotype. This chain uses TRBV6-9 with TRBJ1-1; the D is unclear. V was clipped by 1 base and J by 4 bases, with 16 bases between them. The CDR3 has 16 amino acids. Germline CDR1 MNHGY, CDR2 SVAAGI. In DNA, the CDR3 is TGTGCCAGCAGTTATTGCGCGGGATTTGAAGGCACTGAAGCTTTCTTT. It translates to CASSYCAGFEGTEAFF.

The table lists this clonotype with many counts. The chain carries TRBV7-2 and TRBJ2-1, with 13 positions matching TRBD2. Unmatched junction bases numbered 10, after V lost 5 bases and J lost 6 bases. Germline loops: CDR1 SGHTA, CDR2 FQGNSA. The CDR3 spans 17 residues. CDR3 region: CASSLLLGLAGSNEQFF. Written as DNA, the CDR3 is TGTGCCAGCAGCCTCCTCTTGGGACTAGCGGGAAGCAATGAGCAGTTCTTC.

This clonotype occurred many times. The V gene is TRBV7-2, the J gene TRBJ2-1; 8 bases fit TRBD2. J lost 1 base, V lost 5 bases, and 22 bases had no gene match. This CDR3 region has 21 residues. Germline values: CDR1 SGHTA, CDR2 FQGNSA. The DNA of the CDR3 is TGTGCCAGCAGCACACCGTCAGGGCTGCCCAAAGCGGGAGTATCCTACAATGAGCAGTTCTTC. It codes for CASSTPSGLPKAGVSYNEQFF.

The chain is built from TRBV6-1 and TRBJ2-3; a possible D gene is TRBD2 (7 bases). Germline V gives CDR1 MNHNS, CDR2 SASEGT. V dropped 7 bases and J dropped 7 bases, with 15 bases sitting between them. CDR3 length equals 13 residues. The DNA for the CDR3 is TGTGCCAGCACCAAGGGGGGGAAGAATACGCAGTATTTT. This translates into CASTKGGKNTQYF.

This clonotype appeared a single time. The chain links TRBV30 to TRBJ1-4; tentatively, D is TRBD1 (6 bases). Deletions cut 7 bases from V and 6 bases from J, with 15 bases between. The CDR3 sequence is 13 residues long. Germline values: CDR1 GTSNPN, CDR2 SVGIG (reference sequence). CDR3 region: CASRRDTYEKLFF. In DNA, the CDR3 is TGTGCCTCCCGCCGGGACACCTATGAAAAACTGTTTTTT. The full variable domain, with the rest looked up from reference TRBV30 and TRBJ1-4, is SQTIHQWPATLVQPVGSPLSLECTVEGTSNPNLYWYRQAAGRGLQLLFYSVGIGQISSEVPQNLSASRPQDRQFILSSKKLLLSDSGFYLCASRRDTYEKLFFGSGTQLSVL.

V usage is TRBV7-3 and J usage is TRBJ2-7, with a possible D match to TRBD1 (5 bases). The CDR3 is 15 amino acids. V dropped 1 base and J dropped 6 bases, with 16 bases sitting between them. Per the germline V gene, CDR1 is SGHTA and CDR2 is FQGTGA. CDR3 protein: CASSLRAGPWCEQYF. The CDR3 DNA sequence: TGTGCCAGCAGCTTAAGAGCAGGGCCATGGTGCGAGCAGTACTTC.

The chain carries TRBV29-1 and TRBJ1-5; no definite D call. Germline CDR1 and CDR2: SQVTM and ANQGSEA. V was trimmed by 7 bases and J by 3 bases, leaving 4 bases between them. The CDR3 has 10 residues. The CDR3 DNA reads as TGCAGCGGGTCCAATCAGCCCCAGCATTTT. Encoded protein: CSGSNQPQHF.

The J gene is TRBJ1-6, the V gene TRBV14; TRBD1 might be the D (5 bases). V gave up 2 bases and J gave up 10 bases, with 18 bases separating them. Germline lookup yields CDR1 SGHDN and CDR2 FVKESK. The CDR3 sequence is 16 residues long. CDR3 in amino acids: CASSQIRSRDESPLHF. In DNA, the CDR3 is TGTGCCAGCAGCCAAATACGGAGCAGGGACGAGTCACCCCTCCACTTT. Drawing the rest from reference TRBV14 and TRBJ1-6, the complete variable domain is EAGVTQFPSHSVIEKGQTVTLRCDPISGHDNLYWYRRVMGKEIKFLLHFVKESKQDESGMPNNRFLAERTGGTYSTLKVQPAELEDSGVYFCASSQIRSRDESPLHFGNGTRLTVT.

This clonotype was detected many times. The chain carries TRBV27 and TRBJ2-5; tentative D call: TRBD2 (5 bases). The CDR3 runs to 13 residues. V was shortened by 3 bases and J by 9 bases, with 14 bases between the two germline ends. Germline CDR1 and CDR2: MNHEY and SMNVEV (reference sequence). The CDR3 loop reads CASSFGGPGAQYF. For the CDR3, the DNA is TGTGCCAGCAGTTTCGGAGGACCCGGGGCCCAGTACTTC.

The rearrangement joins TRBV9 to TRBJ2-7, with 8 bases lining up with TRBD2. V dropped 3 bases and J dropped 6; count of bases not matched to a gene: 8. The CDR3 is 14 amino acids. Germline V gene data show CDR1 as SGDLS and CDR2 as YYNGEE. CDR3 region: CASSAGTSLSEQYF. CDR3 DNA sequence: TGTGCCAGCAGCGCCGGGACTAGTCTTAGCGAGCAGTACTTC.

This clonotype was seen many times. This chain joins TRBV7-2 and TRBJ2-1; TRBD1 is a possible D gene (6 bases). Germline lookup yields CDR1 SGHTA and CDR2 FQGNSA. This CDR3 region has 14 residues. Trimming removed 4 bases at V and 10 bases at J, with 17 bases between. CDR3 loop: CASSSTAGAGEQFF. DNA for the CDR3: TGTGCCAGCAGCTCCACGGCAGGGGCCGGGGAGCAGTTCTTC.